The clone carrying this T cell receptor (beta chain) appeared a few times. TCRdb independently ran MiXCR on the RACE reads; one entry per CDR3 protein. The data contain 82,000 or so distinct CDR3 sequences, 13% of them singletons. The germline gives CDR1 MNHEY, CDR2 SVGAGI. This CDR3 is 14 amino acids long. V was trimmed by 6 bases and J by 0 bases, leaving 11 bases between them. Regarding time point: patch test 3, about 24 weeks after DPC sensitization. Stated treatment: therapeutic diphenylcyclopropenone sensitization with weekly scalp DPC. Donors, patients with alopecia ranging from 18 to 70 years old and judged suitable for DPC, provided samples. The data are from a study of human T cells and chemical hapten exposure.

This clonotype originated in a woman aged 50 to 60 with alopecia areata. Some clones in this sample may be carry-over from other donors' samples. V is TRBV6-5 and J is TRBJ1-1; possibly TRBD1 for D (6 bases). The starting material was whole blood, obtained in connection with sensitization to the hapten diphenylcyclopropenone (DPC). The CDR3 protein is CASRGGWMNTEAFF. The DNA for the CDR3 is TGTGCCAGCAGAGGGGGGTGGATGAACACTGAAGCTTTCTTT.